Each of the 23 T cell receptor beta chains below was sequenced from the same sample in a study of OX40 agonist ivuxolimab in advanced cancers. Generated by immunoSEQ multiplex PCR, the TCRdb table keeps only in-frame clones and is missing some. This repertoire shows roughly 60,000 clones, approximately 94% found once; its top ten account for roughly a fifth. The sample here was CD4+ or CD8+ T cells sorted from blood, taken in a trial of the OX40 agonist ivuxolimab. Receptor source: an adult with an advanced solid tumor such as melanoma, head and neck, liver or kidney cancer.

The CDR3 region is CASSPPSSTDTQYF. The CDR3 DNA reads TGTGCCAGCAGCCCCCCCTCTAGCACAGATACGCAGTATTTT. This chain uses TRBV7-2 with TRBJ2-3, with D unclear. The CDR3 sequence is 14 residues long. Deletions cut 5 bases from V and 0 bases from J, with 9 bases between. Looked up from germline, CDR1 is SGHTA and CDR2 is FQGNSA. The entire variable domain, with the rest obtained from reference TRBV7-2 and TRBJ2-3, is as follows: GAGVSQSPSNKVTEKGKDVELRCDPISGHTALYWYRQSLGQGLEFLIYFQGNSAPDKSGLPSDRFSAERTGGSVSTLTIQRTQQEDSAVYLCASSPPSSTDTQYFGPGTRLTVL.

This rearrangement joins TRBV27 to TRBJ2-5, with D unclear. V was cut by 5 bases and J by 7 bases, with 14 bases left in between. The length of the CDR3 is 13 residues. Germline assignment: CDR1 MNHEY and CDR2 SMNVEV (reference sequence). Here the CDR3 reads CASSPTPLGTQYF. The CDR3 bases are TGTGCCAGCAGTCCTACCCCCCTAGGGACCCAGTACTTC.

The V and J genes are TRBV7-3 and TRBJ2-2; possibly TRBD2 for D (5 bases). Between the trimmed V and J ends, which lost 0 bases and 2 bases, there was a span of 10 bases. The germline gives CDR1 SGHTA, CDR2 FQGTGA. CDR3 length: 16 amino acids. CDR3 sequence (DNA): TGTGCCAGCAGCTTAACGCCGGGAATCAACACCGGGGAGCTGTTTTTT. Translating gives CASSLTPGINTGELFF.

CDR3: CASSSPLQGFQHNEQFF. The CDR3 DNA reads TGTGCCAGCAGCTCACCCCTCCAGGGGTTTCAACACAATGAGCAGTTCTTC. The chain links TRBV9 to TRBJ2-1; D perhaps matches TRBD1 (6 bases). The CDR3 extends over 17 amino acids. Germline CDR1 reads SGDLS; CDR2 reads YYNGEE. Trimming stripped 4 bases from V and 5 bases from J, with 22 bases between.

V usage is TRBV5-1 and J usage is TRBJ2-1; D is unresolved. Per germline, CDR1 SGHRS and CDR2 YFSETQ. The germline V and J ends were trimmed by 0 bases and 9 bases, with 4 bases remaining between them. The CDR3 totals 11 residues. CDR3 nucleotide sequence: TGCGCCAGCAGCTTGGGGTTTGAGCAGTTCTTC. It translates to CASSLGFEQFF.

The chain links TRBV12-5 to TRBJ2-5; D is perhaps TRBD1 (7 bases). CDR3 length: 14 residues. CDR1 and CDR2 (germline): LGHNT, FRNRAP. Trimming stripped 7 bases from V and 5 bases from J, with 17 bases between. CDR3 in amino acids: CASVRGGAGETQYF. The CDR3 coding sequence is TGTGCTAGTGTCCGAGGGGGCGCGGGGGAGACCCAGTACTTC.

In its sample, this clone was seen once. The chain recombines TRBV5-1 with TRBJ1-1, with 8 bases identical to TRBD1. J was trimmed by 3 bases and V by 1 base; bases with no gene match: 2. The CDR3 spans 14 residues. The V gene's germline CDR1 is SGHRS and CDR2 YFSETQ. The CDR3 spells CASSLSGGYTEAFF. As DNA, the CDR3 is TGCGCCAGCAGCTTGTCAGGGGGCTACACTGAAGCTTTCTTT.

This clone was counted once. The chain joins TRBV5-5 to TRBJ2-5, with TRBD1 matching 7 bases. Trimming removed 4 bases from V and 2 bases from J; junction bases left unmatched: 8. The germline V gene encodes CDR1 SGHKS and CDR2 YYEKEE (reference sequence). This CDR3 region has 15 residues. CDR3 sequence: CASSLRDSIQETQYF. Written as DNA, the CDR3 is TGTGCCAGCAGCCTCCGGGACAGCATACAAGAGACCCAGTACTTC.

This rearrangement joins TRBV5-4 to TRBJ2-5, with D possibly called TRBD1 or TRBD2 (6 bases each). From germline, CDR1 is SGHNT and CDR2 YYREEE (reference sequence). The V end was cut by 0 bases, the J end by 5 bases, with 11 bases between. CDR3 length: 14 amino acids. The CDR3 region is CASSLARGRETQYF. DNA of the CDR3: TGTGCCAGCAGCTTGGCCCGGGGGCGCGAGACCCAGTACTTC.

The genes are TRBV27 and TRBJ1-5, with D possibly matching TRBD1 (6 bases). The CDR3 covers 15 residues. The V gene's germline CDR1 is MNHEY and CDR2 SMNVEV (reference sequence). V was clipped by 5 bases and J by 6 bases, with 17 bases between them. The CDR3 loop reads CASSRSPGGGQPQHF. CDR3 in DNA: TGTGCCAGCAGTAGGTCCCCCGGGGGCGGTCAGCCCCAGCATTTT.

The CDR3 sequence is CASSLETGARDQPQHF. The CDR3 DNA is TGTGCCAGCAGTTTAGAGACAGGGGCGAGGGATCAGCCCCAGCATTTT. This chain connects TRBV27 to TRBJ1-5, with 8 bases lining up with TRBD1. Germline trimming cut 2 bases from V and 5 bases from J; bases unmatched to any gene: 8. Germline lookup yields CDR1 MNHEY and CDR2 SMNVEV (reference sequence). This CDR3 is 16 amino acids long.

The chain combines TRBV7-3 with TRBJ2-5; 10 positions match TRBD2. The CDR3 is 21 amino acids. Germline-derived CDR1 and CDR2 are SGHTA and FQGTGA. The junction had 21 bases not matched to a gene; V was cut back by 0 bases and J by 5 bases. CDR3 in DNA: TGTGCCAGCAGCTTAACGAGAGCCTTGCCAGCGGGAGGGGCCCTGGGGGAGACCCAGTACTTC. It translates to CASSLTRALPAGGALGETQYF.

The CDR3 sequence is CASSPGLAAGIPYNEQFF. CDR3 nucleotides: TGTGCCAGCAGCCCGGGCCTAGCGGCCGGAATCCCCTACAATGAGCAGTTCTTC. The chain combines TRBV5-6 with TRBJ2-1, with TRBD2 matching 7 bases. The CDR3 extends over 18 amino acids. Germline CDR1 SGHDT, CDR2 YYEEEE. V trimming: 4 bases; J trimming: 2 bases; junction bases outside the gene matches: 15.

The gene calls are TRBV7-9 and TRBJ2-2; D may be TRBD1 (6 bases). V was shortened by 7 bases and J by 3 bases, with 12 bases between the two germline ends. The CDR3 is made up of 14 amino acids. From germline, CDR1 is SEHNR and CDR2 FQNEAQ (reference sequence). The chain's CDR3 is CASTTGFHTGELFF. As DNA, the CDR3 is TGTGCCAGCACTACAGGGTTTCACACCGGGGAGCTGTTTTTT.

The CDR3 spells CASSPGLNYEQYF. The CDR3 DNA sequence: TGTGCCAGCAGTCCGGGACTCAACTACGAGCAGTACTTC. J is TRBJ2-7 and V is TRBV27; TRBD2 might be the D (6 bases). The CDR3 is 13 amino acids. The V gene lost 5 bases and the J gene lost 3 bases, with 11 bases spanning the gap. Germline V gives CDR1 MNHEY, CDR2 SMNVEV (reference sequence).

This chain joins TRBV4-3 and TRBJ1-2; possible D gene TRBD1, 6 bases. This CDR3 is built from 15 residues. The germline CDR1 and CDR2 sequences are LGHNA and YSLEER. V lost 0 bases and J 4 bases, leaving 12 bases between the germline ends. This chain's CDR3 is CASSQDTGGAYGYTF. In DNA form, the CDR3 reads TGCGCCAGCAGCCAAGATACGGGGGGCGCCTATGGCTACACCTTC.

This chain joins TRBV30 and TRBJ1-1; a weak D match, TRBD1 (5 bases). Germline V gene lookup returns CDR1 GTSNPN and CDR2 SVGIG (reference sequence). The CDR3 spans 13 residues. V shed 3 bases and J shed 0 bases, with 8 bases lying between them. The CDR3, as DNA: TGTGCCTGGAGCCCAGGGATGAACACTGAAGCTTTCTTT. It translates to CAWSPGMNTEAFF.

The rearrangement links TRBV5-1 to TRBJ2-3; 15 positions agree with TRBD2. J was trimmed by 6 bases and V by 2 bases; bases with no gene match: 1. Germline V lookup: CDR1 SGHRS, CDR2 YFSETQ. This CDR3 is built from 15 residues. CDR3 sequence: CASSLGTSGRDTQYF. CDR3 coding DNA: TGCGCCAGCAGCTTAGGGACTAGCGGGAGGGATACGCAGTATTTT.

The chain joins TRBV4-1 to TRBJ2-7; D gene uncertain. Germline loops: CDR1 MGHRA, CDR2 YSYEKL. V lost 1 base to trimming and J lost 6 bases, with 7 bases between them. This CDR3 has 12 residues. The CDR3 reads CASSQGRSEQYF. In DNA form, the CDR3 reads TGCGCCAGCAGCCAAGGTCGGTCCGAGCAGTACTTC.

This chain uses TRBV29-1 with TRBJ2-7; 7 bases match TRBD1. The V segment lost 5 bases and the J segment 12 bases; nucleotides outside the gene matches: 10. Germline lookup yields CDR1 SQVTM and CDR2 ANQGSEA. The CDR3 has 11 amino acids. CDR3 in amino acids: CSVNLNRGLYF. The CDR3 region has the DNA TGCAGCGTTAACTTGAACAGGGGCTTGTACTTC.

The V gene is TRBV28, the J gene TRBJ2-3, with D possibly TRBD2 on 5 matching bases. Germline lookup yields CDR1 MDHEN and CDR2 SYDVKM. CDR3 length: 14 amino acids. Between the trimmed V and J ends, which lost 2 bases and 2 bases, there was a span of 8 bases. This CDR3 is CASSLQAATDTQYF. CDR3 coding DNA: TGTGCCAGCAGTTTACAAGCGGCCACAGATACGCAGTATTTT.

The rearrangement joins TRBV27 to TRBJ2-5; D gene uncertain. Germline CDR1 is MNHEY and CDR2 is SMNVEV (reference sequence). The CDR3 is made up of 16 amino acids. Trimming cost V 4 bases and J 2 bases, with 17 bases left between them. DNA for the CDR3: TGTGCCAGCAGTTCGATCATAGGCAGCCTTCAAGAGACCCAGTACTTC. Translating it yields CASSSIIGSLQETQYF.

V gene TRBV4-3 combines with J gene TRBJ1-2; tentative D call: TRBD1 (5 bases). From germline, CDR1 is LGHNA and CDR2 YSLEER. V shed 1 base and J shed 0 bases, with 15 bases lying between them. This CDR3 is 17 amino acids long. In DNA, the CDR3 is TGCGCCAGCAGCCAAGTAAAGGGACTGGTGACTAACTATGGCTACACCTTC. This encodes CASSQVKGLVTNYGYTF.